These 30 T cell receptor beta chains share one sample of origin, sequenced in a study of T cell changes during pregnancy in multiple sclerosis. Some clones are missing from TCRdb's copy, which holds only in-frame ones; the method was immunoSEQ multiplex PCR. The sample records just under 40,000 clones, 90% being singletons. The source material was CD4+ T cells from peripheral blood mononuclear cells, sampled in the first trimester of pregnancy. Receptor source: a female donor in good health, enrolled as a control in a pregnancy study.

The gene calls are TRBV7-9 and TRBJ2-1; TRBD2 is a possible D gene (7 bases). The CDR3 has 17 residues. The V end was cut by 1 base, the J end by 6 bases, with 19 bases between. The germline CDR1 and CDR2 sequences are SEHNR and FQNEAQ (reference sequence). In nucleotides, the CDR3 is TGTGCCAGCAGCTTAGGAGGAGGGGGGGGGTCTGTCAATGAGCAGTTCTTC. Encoded protein: CASSLGGGGGSVNEQFF.

This sequence joins TRBV27 and TRBJ2-2, with D hard to call. The CDR3 totals 15 residues. The V gene's germline CDR1 is MNHEY and CDR2 SMNVEV (reference sequence). The V end lost 0 bases, the J end lost 5 bases, and 10 bases lay between the germline ends. CDR3 in DNA: TGTGCCAGCAGTTTATCTCTAAGCCGTACCGGGGAGCTGTTTTTT. Translated: CASSLSLSRTGELFF.

The chain carries TRBV10-3 and TRBJ1-6, with D unclear. This CDR3 comprises 14 residues. V lost 0 bases and J 9 bases, leaving 9 bases between the germline ends. Per germline, CDR1 ENHRY and CDR2 SYGVKD. The CDR3 region has the DNA TGTGCCATCAGTGAGTCCGAGCGGGGTTCACCCCTCCACTTT. Translating it yields CAISESERGSPLHF.

V and J are TRBV12-5 and TRBJ1-1; the D is unclear. From germline, CDR1 is LGHNT and CDR2 FRNRAP. The CDR3 is 12 amino acids. V was trimmed by 7 bases and J by 2 bases, leaving 8 bases between them. As DNA, the CDR3 is TGTGCTAGTGCTCTGAGTAACACTGAAGCTTTCTTT. Protein: CASALSNTEAFF.

V and J are TRBV4-2 and TRBJ1-2; 11 bases map to TRBD1. Germline V gene sequence: CDR1 LGHNA, CDR2 YNFKEQ. This CDR3 spans 15 amino acids. V shed 4 bases, J shed 5 bases, and the junction held 6 bases outside the gene matches. The CDR3 DNA sequence: TGTGCCAGCAGCCCTACAGGACAGGGGGCTTATGGCTACACCTTC. This gives the protein CASSPTGQGAYGYTF.

The chain couples TRBV12-5 to TRBJ2-1; no reliable D call. Deletions cut 9 bases from V and 8 bases from J, with 17 bases between. CDR1 is LGHNT and CDR2 is FRNRAP in the germline V gene. The CDR3 loop spans 13 amino acids. In nucleotides, the CDR3 is TGTGCTAGCTCCGTCTGGGCCTTTGATGAGCAGTTCTTC. Protein: CASSVWAFDEQFF.

This rearrangement joins TRBV11-3 to TRBJ2-3; 8 nucleotides match TRBD1. Germline-derived CDR1 and CDR2 are SGHNT and YENEEA. V shed 1 base and J 3 bases; nucleotides not matched to a gene: 9. The CDR3 has 17 amino acids. The CDR3 protein is CASSLGERRGLTDTQYF. The CDR3 bases are TGTGCCAGCAGCTTAGGGGAGCGCAGGGGGCTGACAGATACGCAGTATTTT. Drawing the rest from reference TRBV11-3 and TRBJ2-3, the complete variable domain is EAGVVQSPRYKIIEKKQPVAFWCNPISGHNTLYWYLQNLGQGPELLIRYENEEAVDDSQLPKDRFSAERLKGVDSTLKIQPAELGDSAVYLCASSLGERRGLTDTQYFGPGTRLTVL.

This clone has a handful of counts. The chain employs TRBV7-2 and TRBJ2-5; 11 bases agree with TRBD2. CDR1 and CDR2 from the germline V gene are SGHTA and FQGNSA. The length of the CDR3 is 16 residues. The trim removed 4 bases at V and 1 base at J, leaving 5 bases unmatched. This CDR3 is CASSSGSGGVQETQYF. The CDR3 nucleotides are TGTGCCAGCAGCTCCGGTAGCGGGGGGGTCCAAGAGACCCAGTACTTC.

The rearrangement joins TRBV4-3 to TRBJ1-5, with a weak D call TRBD1 (5 bases). The V gene's germline CDR1 is LGHNA and CDR2 YSLEER. V shed 1 base and J shed 2 bases, with 15 bases lying between them. The CDR3 is made up of 17 amino acids. In DNA, the CDR3 is TGCGCCAGCAGCCAAGCCCCCGGGGGAGGCGGCAATCAGCCCCAGCATTTT. It yields the protein CASSQAPGGGGNQPQHF.

The CDR3 region has the DNA TGTGCCAGCTCGGACAGTCTAACCTATGGCTACACCTTC. Residues: CASSDSLTYGYTF. The gene calls are TRBV18 and TRBJ1-2; TRBD1 is a possible D gene (6 bases). The length of the CDR3 is 13 residues. V was pared by 6 bases and J by 4 bases, with 12 bases between. The germline V gene encodes CDR1 KGHSH and CDR2 LQKENI.

The count of this clone is one. The rearrangement uses TRBV6-1 and TRBJ2-1; a weak D match, TRBD2 (7 bases). The CDR3 is made up of 14 amino acids. The germline V gene encodes CDR1 MNHNS and CDR2 SASEGT. Between the trimmed V and J ends, which lost 5 bases and 4 bases, there was a span of 12 bases. In nucleotides, the CDR3 is TGTGCCAGCAGTCCCGGGGGGCCTTACAATGAGCAGTTCTTC. Its translation is CASSPGGPYNEQFF.

The chain is built from TRBV28 and TRBJ1-5, with 7 bases identical to TRBD1. The length of the CDR3 is 16 residues. Germline trimming cut 5 bases from V and 0 bases from J; bases unmatched to any gene: 7. CDR1 and CDR2 from the germline V gene are MDHEN and SYDVKM. CDR3 protein: CASSRPGQYSNQPQHF. The DNA for the CDR3 is TGTGCCAGCAGTCGCCCGGGACAGTATAGCAATCAGCCCCAGCATTTT.

V gene TRBV7-6 combines with J gene TRBJ1-6; tentatively, D is TRBD1 (5 bases). Germline CDR1 reads SGHVS; CDR2 reads FNYEAQ. V was clipped by 0 bases and J by 14 bases, with 8 bases between them. The CDR3 runs 12 residues. The CDR3 bases are TGTGCCAGCAGCTTAGCTTGGGGGGCCCTCCACTTT. Translated, it gives CASSLAWGALHF.

This chain joins TRBV4-3 and TRBJ2-1, with TRBD2 as a possible D gene (6 bases). In germline, CDR1 is LGHNA, CDR2 YSLEER. The V gene lost 3 bases and the J gene lost 9 bases, with 18 bases spanning the gap. There are 15 residues in the CDR3. The CDR3 nucleotides are TGCGCCAGCAGCCAGGACTGGAGTTCCGGGGGTGAGCAGTTCTTC. Amino acids: CASSQDWSSGGEQFF.

A few counts support this clone. The rearrangement uses TRBV7-2 and TRBJ1-6; D remains ambiguous. The CDR3 runs 14 residues. The germline CDR1 and CDR2 sequences are SGHTA and FQGNSA. Trimming shortened V by 5 bases and J by 9 bases, and 14 bases separated the two germline ends. CDR3 protein: CASSLDGGRSPLHF. CDR3 bases: TGTGCCAGCAGCCTGGACGGAGGGCGTTCACCCCTCCACTTT.

This chain connects TRBV29-1 to TRBJ1-3; D ambiguous. The CDR3 has 14 residues. Germline CDR1 and CDR2: SQVTM and ANQGSEA. The ends were cut back, 2 bases at V and 4 bases at J, with 12 bases in the middle. The CDR3 spells CSVENVPRGNTIYF. In nucleotides, the CDR3 is TGCAGCGTTGAAAACGTCCCCAGGGGAAACACCATATATTTT. The full variable domain, rest sourced from reference TRBV29-1 and TRBJ1-3, is SAVISQKPSRDICQRGTSLTIQCQVDSQVTMMFWYRQQPGQSLTLIATANQGSEATYESGFVIDKFPISRPNLTFSTLTVSNMSPEDSSIYLCSVENVPRGNTIYFGEGSWLTVV.

CDR3 region: CATRGDDYGYTF. The CDR3 bases are TGTGCCACACGGGGGGACGACTATGGCTACACCTTC. The genes are TRBV28 and TRBJ1-2; perhaps TRBD1 as D (5 bases). V was shortened by 10 bases and J by 3 bases, with 12 bases between the two germline ends. Germline V gene sequence: CDR1 MDHEN, CDR2 SYDVKM. The CDR3 totals 12 residues.

This chain joins TRBV4-3 and TRBJ2-1; TRBD1 matches 7 bases. This CDR3 spans 18 amino acids. V shed 0 bases, J shed 3 bases, and the junction held 11 bases outside the gene matches. Germline V CDR1 and CDR2: LGHNA, YSLEER. DNA for the CDR3: TGCGCCAGCAGCCAAGATAGAGGGGGCCAAGAACGCTACAATGAGCAGTTCTTC. This sequence encodes CASSQDRGGQERYNEQFF.

V gene TRBV28 combines with J gene TRBJ1-6, with 12 bases that match TRBD1. Germline V CDR1 and CDR2: MDHEN, SYDVKM. The length of the CDR3 is 17 residues. With V trimmed by 4 bases and J by 8 bases, 9 bases remained unmatched. CDR3 amino acids: CASSSTGTGGGYSPLHF. For the CDR3, the DNA is TGTGCCAGCAGTTCTACCGGGACAGGGGGCGGCTATTCACCCCTCCACTTT.

The chain links TRBV30 to TRBJ2-1; D unclear. V was trimmed by 7 bases and J by 5 bases, leaving 18 bases between them. This CDR3 region has 14 residues. CDR1 and CDR2 (germline): GTSNPN, SVGIG (reference sequence). The CDR3 nucleotides read TGTGCCTCAAACCCGCGAAACCCCGACAATGAGCAGTTCTTC. Protein sequence: CASNPRNPDNEQFF.

The chain couples TRBV6-5 to TRBJ1-4; D ambiguous. V was cut by 3 bases and J by 8 bases, with 13 bases left in between. The CDR3 extends over 14 amino acids. Germline V gene lookup returns CDR1 MNHEY and CDR2 SVGAGI. The CDR3 nucleotides are TGTGCCAGCAGTTATGCGGCGGGAGGCGAAAAACTGTTTTTT. Residues: CASSYAAGGEKLFF.

V is TRBV2 and J is TRBJ2-7, with a weak D call TRBD2 (5 bases). Germline values: CDR1 SNHLY, CDR2 FYNNEI. The CDR3 length is 15 residues. V was shortened by 7 bases and J by 2 bases, with 18 bases between the two germline ends. In nucleotides, the CDR3 is TGTGCCAGCAAACCTCTGGAACAGACTACCTACGAGCAGTACTTC. Translation: CASKPLEQTTYEQYF.

This CDR3 is CASSLRGQGDEKLFF. The CDR3 DNA reads as TGTGCCAGTAGTCTCCGGGGACAGGGGGATGAAAAACTGTTTTTT. V is TRBV19 and J is TRBJ1-4; 11 bases are shared with TRBD1. Germline loops: CDR1 LNHDA, CDR2 SQIVND (reference sequence). The CDR3 is 15 amino acids. V dropped 5 bases and J dropped 6; count of bases not matched to a gene: 5.

The chain couples TRBV5-1 to TRBJ2-5; D is ambiguous. There are 12 residues in the CDR3. Trimming cost V 1 base and J 5 bases, with 6 bases left between them. CDR1 SGHRS and CDR2 YFSETQ come from the germline V gene. CDR3 sequence (DNA): TGCGCCAGCAGCTTGTTAGAGGAGACCCAGTACTTC. It yields the protein CASSLLEETQYF.

The genes are TRBV7-9 and TRBJ2-7, with a weak D call TRBD1 (6 bases). Trimming cost V 5 bases and J 6 bases, with 17 bases left between them. Germline V gives CDR1 SEHNR, CDR2 FQNEAQ (reference sequence). This CDR3 has 14 residues. The CDR3 DNA reads TGTGCCAGCAGCAAAGGGGACAAGAGACCCGAGCAGTACTTC. Its translation: CASSKGDKRPEQYF.

This chain links TRBV4-1 with TRBJ2-3, with D maybe TRBD2 (5 bases). The CDR3 is made up of 17 amino acids. V dropped 0 bases and J dropped 2 bases, with 15 bases sitting between them. Germline lookup yields CDR1 MGHRA and CDR2 YSYEKL. The CDR3 here is CASSQDPPGSPTDTQYF. CDR3 sequence (DNA): TGCGCCAGCAGCCAAGACCCCCCGGGGAGCCCCACAGATACGCAGTATTTT.

This clone was detected once. The chain uses TRBV5-6 and TRBJ2-7, with 8 bases fitting TRBD1. The CDR3 runs 13 residues. CDR1 SGHDT and CDR2 YYEEEE come from the germline V gene. V shed 2 bases and J 7 bases; nucleotides not matched to a gene: 5. CDR3 protein: CASSFRTGREQYF. As DNA, the CDR3 is TGTGCCAGCAGCTTTCGGACAGGGAGGGAGCAGTACTTC.

The chain combines TRBV4-3 with TRBJ1-2, with D possibly being TRBD1 (5 bases). There are 16 residues in the CDR3. Trimming took 0 bases from V and 1 from J, leaving 12 bases between them. In germline, CDR1 is LGHNA, CDR2 YSLEER. Here the CDR3 reads CASSQERSQGNYGYTF. DNA for the CDR3: TGCGCCAGCAGCCAAGAAAGGTCCCAGGGTAACTATGGCTACACCTTC.

The CDR3: CASSLKVGQSSYNEQFF. DNA of the CDR3: TGTGCCAGCAGCTTAAAGGTGGGACAGTCCTCCTACAATGAGCAGTTCTTC. The V call is TRBV7-3, the J call TRBJ2-1; TRBD1 matches at 7 bases. The V and J ends lost 1 base and 0 bases, in that order; junction bases with no gene match: 6. The CDR3 runs 17 residues. Germline V gives CDR1 SGHTA, CDR2 FQGTGA. Based on the CDR3 plus reference TRBV7-3 and TRBJ2-1, the full variable domain is GAGVSQTPSNKVTEKGKYVELRCDPISGHTALYWYRQSLGQGPEFLIYFQGTGAADDSGLPNDRFFAVRPEGSVSTLKIQRTERGDSAVYLCASSLKVGQSSYNEQFFGPGTRLTVL.

The rearrangement uses TRBV27 and TRBJ2-3; a possible D gene is TRBD2 (5 bases). The CDR3 is 14 amino acids. CDR1 and CDR2 (germline): MNHEY, SMNVEV (reference sequence). Trimming pared 0 bases from V and 8 bases from J, leaving 12 bases between. The CDR3 protein is CASSLSEATRTQYF. CDR3 bases: TGTGCCAGCAGTTTATCGGAGGCTACCCGTACGCAGTATTTT.